This T cell receptor (beta chain) was retrieved from a study of graft-versus-host responses after intestinal transplantation. Study-level background: Multivisceral, liver-intestinal, or isolated intestinal transplants were received by the recipients.

Germline V CDR1 and CDR2: KGHSH, LQKENI. The ends were cut back, 2 bases at V and 1 base at J, with 11 bases in the middle. This CDR3 has 15 residues. As regards this clone: As yet, its antigen is unknown.

Data came from immunoSEQ multiplex PCR; TCRdb stores just in-frame clones and leaves some out. In the table there are about 130,000 clones, about 92% of which are singletons. The clonotype was recovered from a human donor who received an intestinal transplant. The source was unstimulated CD4+ T cells sorted from spleen or lymph node cells, collected before intestinal transplant. The chain uses TRBV18 and TRBJ2-5; a possible D gene is TRBD2 (7 bases). CDR3 sequence (DNA): TGTGCCAGCTCACCAGGACGGGGGGCCCAAGAGACCCAGTACTTC. Translated, it gives CASSPGRGAQETQYF. Full variable domain (rest looked up from reference TRBV18 and TRBJ2-5): NAGVMQNPRHLVRRRGQEARLRCSPMKGHSHVYWYRQLPEEGLKFMVYLQKENIIDESGMPKERFSAEFPKEGPSILRIQQVVRGDSAAYFCASSPGRGAQETQYFGPGTRLLVL.